The 8 T cell receptor beta chains presented below share a single source sample, sequenced in a study of OX40 agonist ivuxolimab in advanced cancers. Sequenced by immunoSEQ multiplex PCR; TCRdb stores in-frame clones only, minus some. The data contain 94,000 or so clones, about 84% of them singletons. The sample was CD4+ or CD8+ T cells sorted from blood, taken in a trial of the OX40 agonist ivuxolimab. All receptors come from an adult with an advanced solid tumor such as melanoma, head and neck, liver or kidney cancer.

The rearrangement uses TRBV6-7 and TRBJ1-2, with 9 bases aligning to TRBD1. TRBV6-7 is an open reading frame, and its role is uncertain. This CDR3 spans 16 amino acids. With V trimmed by 6 bases and J by 2 bases, 10 bases remained unmatched. CDR3 loop: CASSPLGQGRNYGYTF. The CDR3 coding sequence is TGTGCCAGCAGCCCTCTGGGACAGGGTCGGAACTATGGCTACACCTTC.

V is TRBV7-8 and J is TRBJ2-7; 9 nucleotides match TRBD2. The CDR3 is made up of 15 amino acids. Germline V gives CDR1 SGHVS, CDR2 FQNEAQ. The junction had 6 bases not matched to a gene; V was cut back by 4 bases and J by 2 bases. The CDR3 bases are TGTGCCAGCAGCTACCCCCGACTAGCGGCCTACGAGCAGTACTTC. Its protein is CASSYPRLAAYEQYF.

The gene calls are TRBV6-1 and TRBJ1-2; TRBD1 is a possible D gene (5 bases). Germline CDR1 MNHNS, CDR2 SASEGT. Deletions cut 6 bases from V and 8 bases from J, with 10 bases between. This CDR3 spans 11 amino acids. CDR3 bases: TGTGCCAGCAGCCAGGGATGGGGCTACACCTTC. Protein product: CASSQGWGYTF.

This rearrangement joins TRBV19 to TRBJ1-5, with D hard to call. The V and J ends lost 5 bases and 0 bases respectively, with 8 bases between them. Per germline, CDR1 LNHDA and CDR2 SQIVND (reference sequence). The CDR3 sequence is 14 residues long. The CDR3 loop is CASSDGYSNQPQHF. CDR3 coding DNA: TGTGCCAGTAGTGACGGCTATAGCAATCAGCCCCAGCATTTT.

V and J are TRBV15 and TRBJ1-3, with a weak D call TRBD1 (6 bases). This CDR3 region has 16 residues. The V gene lost 6 bases and the J gene lost 0 bases, with 15 bases spanning the gap. Germline CDR1 reads LNHNV; CDR2 reads YYDKDF (reference sequence). Here the CDR3 DNA reads TGTGCCACCAGAGGGGGGGGTCAAAGCTCTGGAAACACCATATATTTT. Protein product: CATRGGGQSSGNTIYF.

The genes are TRBV5-1 and TRBJ1-2; TRBD1 aligns across 8 bases. Per the germline V gene, CDR1 is SGHRS and CDR2 is YFSETQ. This CDR3 has 16 amino acids. V shed 0 bases, J shed 2 bases, and the junction held 6 bases outside the gene matches. The CDR3 DNA reads TGCGCCAGCAGCTTGGATCCAGGGGGCTTAAACTATGGCTACACCTTC. This encodes CASSLDPGGLNYGYTF.

V usage is TRBV5-1 and J usage is TRBJ2-1; D remains ambiguous. Germline V gene sequence: CDR1 SGHRS, CDR2 YFSETQ. The V end lost 2 bases, the J end lost 7 bases, and 7 bases lay between the germline ends. The CDR3 runs 12 residues. The CDR3 is CASSLEDNEQFF. The CDR3 nucleotides read TGCGCCAGCAGCTTAGAGGATAATGAGCAGTTCTTC.

V is TRBV5-1 and J is TRBJ2-1; D unresolved. This CDR3 is built from 15 residues. V was shortened by 2 bases and J by 7 bases, with 16 bases between the two germline ends. Per germline, CDR1 SGHRS and CDR2 YFSETQ. The chain's CDR3 is CASSFRRSLGNEQFF. CDR3 bases: TGCGCCAGCAGCTTCCGGCGTTCCCTCGGGAATGAGCAGTTCTTC.